The 24 T cell receptor beta chains listed next were all sequenced from one sample in a study of CD8+ T cells in alopecia areata. Extracted RNA was reverse transcribed into cDNA, the sequencing template. Profiled with immunoSEQ multiplex PCR; TCRdb holds only in-frame clones, not every one. The repertoire includes 150,000 or so clones, around half of them detected once, and approximately 20% sits in the top ten. The material was CD8+ T cells sorted from blood, obtained at week 0. All receptors come from a human donor with alopecia areata.

This clone has just a few counts. The V gene is TRBV29-1, the J gene TRBJ1-1, with 9 nucleotides matching TRBD1. V lost 1 base and J lost 8; bases outside the gene matches: 5. Germline loops: CDR1 SQVTM, CDR2 ANQGSEA. There are 13 residues in the CDR3. The CDR3 nucleotides read TGCAGCGTTGAAGGGGACAGGGAGTACGAAGCTTTCTTT. Translation gives CSVEGDREYEAFF.

The rearrangement joins TRBV7-8 to TRBJ2-7; D not resolved. V gave up 4 bases and J gave up 2 bases, with 6 bases separating them. Germline V gene data show CDR1 as SGHVS and CDR2 as FQNEAQ. The CDR3 is 12 residues long. The CDR3 DNA follows: TGTGCCAGCAGCTCCGGGCCCTACGAGCAGTACTTC. Residues: CASSSGPYEQYF.

This sequence joins TRBV30 and TRBJ2-1; 8 positions match TRBD1. V shed 4 bases and J 5 bases; nucleotides not matched to a gene: 4. This CDR3 contains 13 residues. Germline CDR1 and CDR2: GTSNPN and SVGIG (reference sequence). CDR3 protein: CAWTRGPNNEQFF. In DNA, the CDR3 is TGTGCCTGGACCAGGGGGCCCAACAATGAGCAGTTCTTC.

V usage is TRBV30 and J usage is TRBJ1-1; D not resolved. Trimming removed 3 bases from V and 1 base from J, with 9 bases in between. The CDR3 is 13 amino acids. Germline V gene sequence: CDR1 GTSNPN, CDR2 SVGIG (reference sequence). The CDR3 coding sequence is TGTGCCTGGAGCCCCGATCAGAACACTGAAGCTTTCTTT. Protein: CAWSPDQNTEAFF.

The chain is built from TRBV29-1 and TRBJ1-2, with D perhaps matching TRBD1 (5 bases). The CDR3 extends over 13 amino acids. Looked up from germline, CDR1 is SQVTM and CDR2 is ANQGSEA. The V gene lost 2 bases and the J gene lost 3 bases, with 10 bases spanning the gap. CDR3 region: CSVEPRDDYGYTF. The CDR3 DNA is TGCAGCGTTGAACCCCGGGACGACTATGGCTACACCTTC.

The DNA for the CDR3 is TGCAGCGCTAGACCCGGTAGCACTGAAGCTTTCTTT. Translation: CSARPGSTEAFF. The chain has TRBV29-1 and TRBJ1-1; D gene ambiguous. V gave up 7 bases and J gave up 4 bases, with 13 bases separating them. The germline CDR1 and CDR2 sequences are SQVTM and ANQGSEA. CDR3 length: 12 amino acids.

The chain joins TRBV13 to TRBJ2-1; D not resolved. Looked up from germline, CDR1 is PRHDT and CDR2 is FYEKMQ (reference sequence). This CDR3 comprises 12 residues. The germline V and J ends were trimmed by 2 bases and 7 bases, with 6 bases remaining between them. CDR3 in amino acids: CASSLMSNEQFF. In DNA form, the CDR3 reads TGTGCCAGCAGCTTAATGAGTAATGAGCAGTTCTTC.

This clone was recorded a few times. This CDR3 reads CASSLVGDEQYF. As DNA, the CDR3 is TGTGCCAGCAGCTTAGTAGGGGACGAGCAGTACTTC. The rearrangement joins TRBV7-9 to TRBJ2-7, with TRBD1 as a possible D gene (5 bases). Trimming took off 1 base at V and 5 bases at J, with 6 bases between the two ends. The CDR3 extends over 12 amino acids. CDR1 and CDR2 (germline): SEHNR, FQNEAQ (reference sequence). Full variable domain (remainder filled in from reference TRBV7-9 and TRBJ2-7): DTGVSQNPRHKITKRGQNVTFRCDPISEHNRLYWYRQTLGQGPEFLTYFQNEAQLEKSRLLSDRFSAERPKGSFSTLEIQRTEQGDSAMYLCASSLVGDEQYFGPGTRLTVT.

This clone came up a few times. The chain is built from TRBV7-2 and TRBJ2-7; 9 bases are shared with TRBD1. J lost 6 bases, V lost 8 bases, and 5 bases had no gene match. The germline V gene has CDR1 SGHTA and CDR2 FQGNSA. The CDR3 extends over 12 amino acids. The CDR3 DNA follows: TGTGCCAGCGGGACAGGGTCTCTCGAGCAGTACTTC. Encoded protein: CASGTGSLEQYF.

Only a few counts were recorded for this clone. This sequence joins TRBV4-1 and TRBJ2-7; D gene uncertain. Trimming shortened V by 4 bases and J by 7 bases, and 20 bases separated the two germline ends. CDR1 is MGHRA, CDR2 YSYEKL, per germline. The CDR3 is 15 residues long. The CDR3 DNA is TGCGCCAGCAGCCCAACGTTGGGTTCTTCGAGTGAGCAGTACTTC. Translated, it gives CASSPTLGSSSEQYF.

Turning to this clone: This sample also contains other DNA sequences that code for the same CDR3. The gene calls are TRBV30 and TRBJ1-1; D ambiguous. Trimming removed 5 bases from V and 5 bases from J, with 9 bases in between. Germline CDR1 is GTSNPN and CDR2 is SVGIG (reference sequence). CDR3 size: 11 residues. In DNA, the CDR3 is TGTGCCTGGGCCGGGAATACTGAAGCTTTCTTT. Protein: CAWAGNTEAFF.

Turning to this clone: Other DNA sequences of this sample code for an identical CDR3. The CDR3 nucleotides read TGTGCCTGGAGTGTTGGTAACACTGAAGCTTTCTTT. This codes for CAWSVGNTEAFF. V is TRBV30 and J is TRBJ1-1, with no clear D. Germline V CDR1 and CDR2: GTSNPN, SVGIG (reference sequence). The CDR3 covers 12 residues. Trimming left V 0 bases short and J 2 bases short, with 4 bases between.

This rearrangement joins TRBV27 to TRBJ2-3; D is perhaps TRBD1 or TRBD2 (6 bases each). CDR3 length equals 15 residues. CDR1 is MNHEY and CDR2 is SMNVEV in the germline V gene (reference sequence). Trimming shortened V by 6 bases and J by 4 bases, and 17 bases separated the two germline ends. The CDR3 protein is CASSGWGAGADTQYF. The CDR3 DNA is TGTGCCAGCAGCGGGTGGGGGGCTGGCGCAGATACGCAGTATTTT.

This chain uses TRBV4-3 with TRBJ2-5, with D unresolved. V lost 1 base and J 3 bases, leaving 6 bases between the germline ends. The CDR3 is made up of 13 amino acids. Germline CDR1 reads LGHNA; CDR2 reads YSLEER. Here the CDR3 reads CASSQAPKETQYF. The CDR3 nucleotides read TGCGCCAGCAGCCAAGCTCCTAAAGAGACCCAGTACTTC.

This chain joins TRBV29-1 and TRBJ1-2, with 8 bases aligning to TRBD1. Germline values: CDR1 SQVTM, CDR2 ANQGSEA. The CDR3 covers 11 residues. V was pared by 4 bases and J by 8 bases, with 3 bases of the junction left unmatched. The CDR3 DNA sequence: TGCAGCGTTGCAGGGGGCGAAGGCTACACCTTC. This encodes CSVAGGEGYTF.

This clone was recorded only once. The V call is TRBV7-2, the J call TRBJ1-1; tentatively, D is TRBD1 (5 bases). There are 13 residues in the CDR3. CDR1 SGHTA and CDR2 FQGNSA come from the germline V gene. Trimming left V 1 base short and J 4 bases short, with 7 bases between. The CDR3 region is CASSLGGTTEAFF. The CDR3 nucleotides read TGTGCCAGCAGCTTAGGGGGGACCACTGAAGCTTTCTTT.

This rearrangement joins TRBV4-3 to TRBJ2-1; D is tentatively TRBD1 or TRBD2 (6 bases each). From germline, CDR1 is LGHNA and CDR2 YSLEER. V gave up 0 bases and J gave up 5 bases, with 17 bases separating them. CDR3 length: 17 residues. CDR3 region: CASSQDRVTGADNEQFF. CDR3 sequence (DNA): TGCGCCAGCAGCCAAGATCGAGTAACGGGGGCCGACAATGAGCAGTTCTTC.

V gene TRBV27 combines with J gene TRBJ2-7; 11 bases fit TRBD1. Germline trimming cut 6 bases from V and 7 bases from J; bases unmatched to any gene: 8. Germline V CDR1 and CDR2: MNHEY, SMNVEV (reference sequence). This CDR3 region has 14 residues. CDR3 in amino acids: CASSPGTGGIEQYF. CDR3 sequence (DNA): TGTGCCAGCAGCCCCGGGACAGGGGGAATTGAGCAGTACTTC.

The chain combines TRBV11-2 with TRBJ2-7; no definite D call. V gave up 4 bases and J gave up 6 bases, with 7 bases separating them. In germline, CDR1 is SGHAT, CDR2 FQNNGV. The CDR3 totals 11 residues. The CDR3 bases are TGTGCCAGCAGCTACTCCCCCGAGCAGTACTTC. This codes for CASSYSPEQYF.

The chain carries TRBV2 and TRBJ2-3, with D perhaps given as TRBD1 or TRBD2 (6 bases each). The CDR3 contains 15 residues. The germline V gene encodes CDR1 SNHLY and CDR2 FYNNEI. Trimming took off 7 bases at V and 2 bases at J, with 16 bases between the two ends. The CDR3 sequence is CASIWGAAVTDTQYF. CDR3 sequence (DNA): TGTGCCAGCATTTGGGGGGCCGCTGTCACAGATACGCAGTATTTT.

Remarks on this clone: Its ends do not fully match the called genes, so a read error is possible. For the CDR3, the DNA is TGTGCCATCACCTTCCCGGGGGACCGCTTT. Its translation is CAITFPGDRF. The J gene is TRBJ1-6, the V gene TRBV10-3; D may be TRBD1 (5 bases). The CDR3 length is 10 residues. Germline CDR1 reads ENHRY; CDR2 reads SYGVKD.

The V gene is TRBV30, the J gene TRBJ1-5; TRBD1 agrees at 8 bases. CDR1 and CDR2 from the germline V gene are GTSNPN and SVGIG (reference sequence). J was trimmed by 0 bases and V by 3 bases; bases with no gene match: 16. This CDR3 is 19 amino acids long. CDR3 coding DNA: TGTGCCTGGAGCGTGAAGGCAGGGGGCACTTATGATAGCAATCAGCCCCAGCATTTT. It specifies CAWSVKAGGTYDSNQPQHF.

The chain links TRBV7-9 to TRBJ2-1; D is unclear. Deletions cut 7 bases from V and 0 bases from J, with 13 bases between. The CDR3 runs to 15 residues. Germline-derived CDR1 and CDR2 are SEHNR and FQNEAQ (reference sequence). CDR3 nucleotide sequence: TGTGCCAGCACCCCTAGTGGTAGCTCCTACAATGAGCAGTTCTTC. Its translation is CASTPSGSSYNEQFF.

The chain joins TRBV29-1 to TRBJ2-1; perhaps TRBD2 as D (6 bases). This CDR3 region has 15 residues. Between the trimmed V and J ends, which lost 2 bases and 7 bases, there was a span of 18 bases. The germline gives CDR1 SQVTM, CDR2 ANQGSEA. The CDR3 loop is CSVESRPGRRNEQFF. The CDR3 bases are TGCAGCGTTGAATCGCGTCCAGGGAGGAGGAATGAGCAGTTCTTC.